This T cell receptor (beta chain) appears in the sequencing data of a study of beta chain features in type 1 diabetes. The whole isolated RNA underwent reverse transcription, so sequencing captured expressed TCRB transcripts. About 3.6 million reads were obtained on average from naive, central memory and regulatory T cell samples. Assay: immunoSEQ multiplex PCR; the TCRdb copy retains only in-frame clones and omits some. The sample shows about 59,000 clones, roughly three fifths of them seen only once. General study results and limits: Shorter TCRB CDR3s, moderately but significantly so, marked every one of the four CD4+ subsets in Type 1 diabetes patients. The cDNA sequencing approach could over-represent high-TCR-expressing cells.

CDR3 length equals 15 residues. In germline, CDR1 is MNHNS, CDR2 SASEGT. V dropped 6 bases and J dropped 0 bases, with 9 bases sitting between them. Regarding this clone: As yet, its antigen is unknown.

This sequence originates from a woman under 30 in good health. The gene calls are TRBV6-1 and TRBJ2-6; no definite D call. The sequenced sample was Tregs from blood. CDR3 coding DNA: TGTGCCAGCAGCCTACAGTCCTCTGGGGCCAACGTCCTGACTTTC. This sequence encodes CASSLQSSGANVLTF.